This T cell receptor beta chain was sequenced for a study of regulatory T cells in long-lasting Graves disease. Time point denoted: newly diagnosed GD, antithyroid drugs for less than 3 months. PBMC-extracted RNA yielded the TCR library. Construction of the TCR beta libraries employed iRepertoire HTBI primers in conjunction with Arm-PCR of CDR3 regions. Via MiXCR, TCRdb re-called the multiplex PCR reads, giving one row per CDR3 protein. The sample lists hundreds of thousands of distinct CDR3 sequences, under 20% occurring once. Overall study findings and caveats: Newly diagnosed Graves' patients had higher TCR diversity than persistent ones. Persistent disease favored TRBV28, TRBJ1-2 and TRBJ2-5.

V was cut by 6 bases and J by 2 bases, with 13 bases left in between. The CDR3 sequence is 15 residues long. This clonotype was detected ten times or more. The antigen remains unidentified. These same data were also listed under a study on T cells in Graves' hyperthyroidism and ophthalmopathy.

This material consisted of peripheral blood mononuclear cells (PBMCs), taken at new diagnosis, from a patient treated with antithyroid drugs. This receptor was taken from a young woman with Graves disease. V and J are TRBV12-3 or TRBV12-4 and TRBJ1-4; a weak D match, TRBD1 (5 bases). The CDR3 DNA is TGTGCCAGCAGCCTTTACGGGACTACTAATGAAAAACTGTTTTTT. Translation gives CASSLYGTTNEKLFF.